A single sample is the source of the 18 T cell receptor beta chains below, sequenced in a study of T cells in localized non-small cell lung cancer. Libraries were prepared by immunoSEQ multiplex PCR; TCRdb keeps only in-frame clonotypes and omits some of them. The sample holds fewer than 8,000 clones, approximately 93% seen once. The sequences come from peripheral blood, collected before any cancer treatment. The source of these receptors is a woman aged 35-75 years with stage I lung adenocarcinoma.

The rearrangement joins TRBV5-1 to TRBJ2-2; perhaps TRBD2 as D (5 bases). This CDR3 has 15 residues. Trimming pared 0 bases from V and 5 bases from J, leaving 11 bases between. Per germline, CDR1 SGHRS and CDR2 YFSETQ. The CDR3 reads CASSLEAGGTGELFF. The DNA of the CDR3 is TGCGCCAGCAGCTTGGAGGCGGGTGGGACCGGGGAGCTGTTTTTT.

The CDR3 protein is CASSLGLAGGLNTGELFF. The CDR3 nucleotides read TGTGCCAGCAGCTTGGGACTAGCGGGAGGACTGAACACCGGGGAGCTGTTTTTT. The rearrangement uses TRBV5-5 and TRBJ2-2, with 13 bases matching TRBD2. Unmatched junction bases numbered 3, after V lost 0 bases and J lost 1 base. Germline loops: CDR1 SGHKS, CDR2 YYEKEE (reference sequence). This CDR3 has 18 residues. Full variable domain (remainder filled in from reference TRBV5-5 and TRBJ2-2): DAGVTQSPTHLIKTRGQQVTLRCSPISGHKSVSWYQQVLGQGPQFIFQYYEKEERGRGNFPDRFSARQFPNYSSELNVNALLLGDSALYLCASSLGLAGGLNTGELFFGEGSRLTVL.

This sequence joins TRBV28 and TRBJ1-1, with 9 bases matching TRBD1. The ends lost 6 bases at V and 8 bases at J; junction bases unmatched: 7. Germline CDR1 and CDR2: MDHEN and SYDVKM. The length of the CDR3 is 13 residues. The CDR3 loop is CASRLGQGGEAFF. DNA for the CDR3: TGTGCCAGCAGGTTGGGACAGGGAGGAGAAGCTTTCTTT.

The V and J genes are TRBV28 and TRBJ2-7, with 13 bases aligning to TRBD2. Germline loops: CDR1 MDHEN, CDR2 SYDVKM. V trimming: 2 bases; J trimming: 7 bases; junction bases outside the gene matches: 8. The CDR3 extends over 16 amino acids. The CDR3, as DNA: TGTGCCAGCAGTTTAACGACTAGCGGGAGGTTCGGGGAGCAGTACTTC. The encoded protein is CASSLTTSGRFGEQYF.

V gene TRBV7-6 combines with J gene TRBJ2-7; D perhaps matches TRBD1 (6 bases). In germline, CDR1 is SGHVS, CDR2 FNYEAQ. The V and J ends lost 5 bases and 6 bases respectively, with 23 bases between them. There are 16 residues in the CDR3. The CDR3 loop reads CASSLGQTILRGEQYF. Here the CDR3 DNA reads TGTGCCAGCAGCCTTGGACAGACTATACTCCGGGGCGAGCAGTACTTC.

In this sample, this clone turned up once. This chain uses TRBV2 with TRBJ2-7; D not resolved. The CDR3 runs 14 residues. Trimming took 2 bases from V and 0 from J, leaving 8 bases between them. The germline V gene has CDR1 SNHLY and CDR2 FYNNEI. CDR3 sequence reads: CASSERRYSYEQYF. DNA for the CDR3: TGTGCCAGCAGTGAACGCAGGTACTCCTACGAGCAGTACTTC.

This chain uses TRBV10-1 with TRBJ2-3, with TRBD2 matching 10 bases. This CDR3 spans 15 amino acids. CDR1 is WNHNN, CDR2 SYGVQD, per germline (reference sequence). The ends lost 6 bases at V and 2 bases at J; junction bases unmatched: 5. DNA for the CDR3: TGCGCCAGCAGGAATAGCGGGAGGCCCACAGATACGCAGTATTTT. Translated: CASRNSGRPTDTQYF.

V usage is TRBV19 and J usage is TRBJ1-5; perhaps TRBD1 as D (5 bases). V was pared by 4 bases and J by 7 bases, with 8 bases between. The germline CDR1 and CDR2 sequences are LNHDA and SQIVND (reference sequence). The CDR3 spans 12 residues. This CDR3 is CASSRGEQPQHF. The CDR3 DNA follows: TGTGCCAGTAGTAGGGGGGAGCAGCCCCAGCATTTT.

The chain links TRBV4-2 to TRBJ2-3; D is uncertain. Trimming removed 0 bases at V and 1 base at J, with 8 bases between. Germline lookup yields CDR1 LGHNA and CDR2 YNFKEQ. This CDR3 comprises 15 residues. The CDR3 coding sequence is TGTGCCAGCAGCCAAGATGGAAGAGGCACAGATACGCAGTATTTT. Translating gives CASSQDGRGTDTQYF.

The rearrangement joins TRBV5-8 to TRBJ1-4; 11 bases map to TRBD1. CDR1 is SGHTS, CDR2 YDEGEE, per germline. V shed 3 bases, J shed 6 bases, and the junction held 1 base outside the gene matches. This CDR3 region has 14 residues. This CDR3 is CASSWTGGDEKLFF. CDR3 coding DNA: TGTGCCAGCAGCTGGACAGGGGGCGATGAAAAACTGTTTTTT.

The chain combines TRBV7-9 with TRBJ2-1; D is perhaps TRBD1 or TRBD2 (6 bases each). V lost 5 bases and J lost 8, with 13 bases in between. The germline CDR1 and CDR2 sequences are SEHNR and FQNEAQ (reference sequence). The CDR3 totals 13 residues. CDR3 loop: CASSPRGLDEQFF. The DNA of the CDR3 is TGTGCCAGCAGCCCCCGGGGGCTCGATGAGCAGTTCTTC.

J is TRBJ2-1 and V is TRBV9; D is unresolved. The CDR3 consists of 11 residues. Per germline, CDR1 SGDLS and CDR2 YYNGEE. The germline V and J ends were trimmed by 1 base and 6 bases, with 2 bases remaining between them. Here the CDR3 reads CASSVTNEQFF. The CDR3 region has the DNA TGTGCCAGCAGCGTAACCAATGAGCAGTTCTTC. The full variable domain, rest sourced from reference TRBV9 and TRBJ2-1, is DSGVTQTPKHLITATGQRVTLRCSPRSGDLSVYWYQQSLDQGLQFLIQYYNGEERAKGNILERFSAQQFPDLHSELNLSSLELGDSALYFCASSVTNEQFFGPGTRLTVL.

This clone is a singleton in its sample. This chain joins TRBV25-1 and TRBJ2-1, with a tentative D call TRBD2 (5 bases). Germline V gives CDR1 MGHDK, CDR2 SYGVNS. This CDR3 spans 16 amino acids. Trimming pared 7 bases from V and 10 bases from J, leaving 26 bases between. The CDR3 DNA is TGTGCCAGCACCCAATCTTGGGGAGCCGGAGCGAGCGAGCAGTTCTTC. Translation: CASTQSWGAGASEQFF.

The V gene is TRBV30, the J gene TRBJ1-1; possible D gene TRBD1, 5 bases. Germline CDR1 is GTSNPN and CDR2 is SVGIG (reference sequence). There are 12 residues in the CDR3. V lost 2 bases, J lost 11 bases, and 15 bases lay in between. CDR3 region: CAWSSTGGKAFF. CDR3 nucleotide sequence: TGTGCCTGGAGTTCGACGGGGGGGAAGGCTTTCTTT.

The chain recombines TRBV2 with TRBJ1-2, with no clear D. Trimming removed 1 base from V and 1 base from J, with 16 bases in between. The length of the CDR3 is 17 residues. Germline lookup yields CDR1 SNHLY and CDR2 FYNNEI. CDR3 protein: CASSEDVRKSYNYGYTF. The DNA for the CDR3 is TGTGCCAGCAGTGAAGACGTCAGGAAGTCTTATAACTATGGCTACACCTTC.

The chain carries TRBV25-1 and TRBJ2-1; unclear D gene. This CDR3 comprises 11 residues. Per the germline V gene, CDR1 is MGHDK and CDR2 is SYGVNS. The V end lost 3 bases, the J end lost 9 bases, and 6 bases lay between the germline ends. The CDR3 reads CASSEHGEQFF. CDR3 DNA: TGTGCCAGCAGTGAGCATGGTGAGCAGTTCTTC.

This clone occurred once. Distinct nucleotide sequences in the sample also encode this CDR3. The genes are TRBV7-9 and TRBJ1-3; maybe TRBD1 (5 bases). Trimming removed 5 bases from V and 0 bases from J, with 8 bases in between. The CDR3 length is 14 residues. Germline V gene data show CDR1 as SEHNR and CDR2 as FQNEAQ (reference sequence). The CDR3 bases are TGTGCCAGCAGCCCAGGGAGCTCTGGAAACACCATATATTTT. Its protein product is CASSPGSSGNTIYF.

The chain joins TRBV5-1 to TRBJ2-5; D unclear. Per germline, CDR1 SGHRS and CDR2 YFSETQ. This CDR3 is built from 13 residues. The V and J ends lost 0 bases and 0 bases respectively, with 3 bases between them. CDR3 in amino acids: CASSLDNQETQYF. Here the CDR3 DNA reads TGCGCCAGCAGCTTGGACAACCAAGAGACCCAGTACTTC.